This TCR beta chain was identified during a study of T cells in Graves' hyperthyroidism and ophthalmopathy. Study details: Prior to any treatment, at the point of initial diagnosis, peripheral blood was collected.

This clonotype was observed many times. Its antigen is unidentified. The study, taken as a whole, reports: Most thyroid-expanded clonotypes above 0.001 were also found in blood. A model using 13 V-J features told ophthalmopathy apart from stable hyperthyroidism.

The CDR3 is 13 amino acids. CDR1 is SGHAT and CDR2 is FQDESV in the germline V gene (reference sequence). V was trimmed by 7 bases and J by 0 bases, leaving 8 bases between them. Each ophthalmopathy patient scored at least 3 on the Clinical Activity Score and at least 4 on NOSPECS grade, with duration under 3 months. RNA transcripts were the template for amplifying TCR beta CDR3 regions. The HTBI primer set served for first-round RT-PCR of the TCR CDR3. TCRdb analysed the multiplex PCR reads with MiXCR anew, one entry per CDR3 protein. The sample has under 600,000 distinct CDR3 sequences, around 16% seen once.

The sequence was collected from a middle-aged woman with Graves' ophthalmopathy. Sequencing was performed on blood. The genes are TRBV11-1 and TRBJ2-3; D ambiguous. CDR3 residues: CASTTSSTDTQYF. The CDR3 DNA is TGTGCCAGCACCACCTCAAGCACAGATACGCAGTATTTT.